Included here is one T cell receptor (beta chain) sequence, with context. This sample stems from a study of shared clonotypes between healthy human individuals. The CDR3 consists of 18 residues. From germline, CDR1 is SGHRS and CDR2 YFSETQ. J lost 0 bases, V lost 0 bases, and 10 bases had no gene match. Sequenced by immunoSEQ multiplex PCR; TCRdb stores in-frame clones only, minus some. The sample consists of 1.6 million or so clones, around 97% of them appearing once. Input material: naive CD4+ T cells sorted from blood. Subset in this sample: CD45RA+ positively selected. The rearrangement joins TRBV5-1 to TRBJ2-3, with 7 bases fitting TRBD2. This sequence originates from a man aged 25 to 40 in good health. The CDR3 DNA reads as TGCGCCAGCAGCTTGGCGGGGCTAGCGGATCCTAGCACAGATACGCAGTATTTT. Its translation is CASSLAGLADPSTDTQYF.